The following is a T cell receptor beta chain sequence with its context. In the authors' workflow: Amplifying reference gene primers gave estimates of nucleated cell counts. Assay: immunoSEQ multiplex PCR; the TCRdb copy retains only in-frame clones and omits some. From that table come the V and J calls and clone size; the DNA was used to work out D and trimming. This table holds fewer than 95,000 clones, about four fifths found once. This sample is part of a study of blood T cell repertoires in COVID-19. Study-wide background: COVID-19 samples collected from the United States, Italy and Spain covered acute and convalescent phases.

The V gene end was trimmed by 1 base and the J gene end by 8 bases; junction bases not matched to a gene: 13. CDR1 and CDR2 from the germline V gene are SGHRS and YFSETQ. CDR3 length: 17 amino acids. The chain links TRBV5-1 to TRBJ1-4, with TRBD1 matching over 8 bases. The sequenced sample was peripheral blood. This sequence was found in a human donor in a cohort sampled during active COVID-19. In DNA, the CDR3 is TGCGCCAGCAGCTTGAAGGCCACTGGGACAGGTTCCGAAAAACTGTTTTTT. Amino acid sequence: CASSLKATGTGSEKLFF. The entire variable domain, with the rest obtained from reference TRBV5-1 and TRBJ1-4, is as follows: KAGVTQTPRYLIKTRGQQVTLSCSPISGHRSVSWYQQTPGQGLQFLFEYFSETQRNKGNFPGRFSGRQFSNSRSEMNVSTLELGDSALYLCASSLKATGTGSEKLFFGSGTQLSVL.